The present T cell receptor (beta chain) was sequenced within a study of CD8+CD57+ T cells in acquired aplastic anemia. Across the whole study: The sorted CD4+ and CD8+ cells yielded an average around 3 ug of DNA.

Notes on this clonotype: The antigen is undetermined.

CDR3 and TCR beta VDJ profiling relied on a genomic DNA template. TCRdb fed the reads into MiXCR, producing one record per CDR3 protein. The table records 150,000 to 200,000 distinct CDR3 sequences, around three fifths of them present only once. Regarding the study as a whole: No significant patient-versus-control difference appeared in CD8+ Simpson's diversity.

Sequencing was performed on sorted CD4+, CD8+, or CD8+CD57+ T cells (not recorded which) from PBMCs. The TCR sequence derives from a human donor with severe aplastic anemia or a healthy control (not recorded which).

Here the CDR3 reads CAIFQGGTGANVLTF. The CDR3 DNA reads as TGTGCCATTTTCCAGGGGGGGACTGGGGCCAACGTCCTGACTTTC. The gene calls are TRBV10-3 and TRBJ2-6, with D perhaps assigned TRBD1 or TRBD2 (7 bases each). V dropped 9 bases and J dropped 2 bases, with 14 bases sitting between them. The germline V gene has CDR1 ENHRY and CDR2 SYGVKD. This CDR3 is built from 15 residues.